This T cell receptor beta chain was sequenced in a study of T cell responses to AZD1222 COVID-19 vaccine. General study findings and limits: White British ancestry dominated among donors, who included more females, and clonal diversity was possibly underestimated. Spike-specific TCR breadth and depth grew following two AZD1222 doses.

Measured with immunoSEQ multiplex PCR; TCRdb has only the in-frame clones, and not every one. The sample carries 130,000 or so clones, 90% recorded once. Per the germline V gene, CDR1 is SGDLS and CDR2 is YYNGEE. Trimming shortened V by 0 bases and J by 4 bases, and 10 bases separated the two germline ends. The CDR3 loop spans 14 amino acids. As regards this clone: Its antigen is currently unknown.

The clonotype was recovered from an adult in good health. The material sequenced was peripheral blood, taken on day 0 of AZD1222 vaccination. The chain is built from TRBV9 and TRBJ1-2, with TRBD1 as a possible D gene (5 bases). CDR3 sequence: CASSVDHRPYGYTF. The DNA for the CDR3 is TGTGCCAGCAGCGTAGATCACAGGCCCTATGGCTACACCTTC.